This entry is about one TCR beta chain. Its antigen is still unknown. Within one base of it there is no much larger clone, and no base qualities were kept. The record originates from a study of OX40 agonist ivuxolimab in advanced cancers. Regarding the research as a whole: The costimulatory receptor OX40 (CD134) was targeted by ivuxolimab, a fully human IgG2 agonistic monoclonal antibody. Intravenous ivuxolimab was administered to patients every 2 weeks at six dose levels: 0.01, 0.1, 0.3, 1.5, 3 and 10 mg/kg. Of the roughly 54 dose-escalation patients, hepatocellular carcinoma was present in about 20, melanoma in roughly 15, renal cell carcinoma in 9 and head and neck cancer in 9. The dose-escalation cohort was around 84% male with a mean age of around 62 years, ranging from roughly 23 to 85. Prior anti-PD-1, anti-PD-L1 or anti-CTLA-4 therapy was permitted, and approximately 41% of dose-escalation patients had received checkpoint inhibitors. Partial responses were achieved by three dose-escalation patients, of whom one had hepatocellular carcinoma and two had cutaneous melanoma. The purpose of peripheral TCRbeta sequencing was to test whether ivuxolimab changed TCR sequence diversity and led to clonal T-cell expansion. The paper covers the monotherapy dose-escalation part of the phase I ivuxolimab trial, which included N of about 56 patients.

Results the study describes overall, beyond this receptor: Low levels of normalized T-cell clonal expansion were also seen in some patients who did not respond. The antigen specificity of the peripheral T cells that underwent clonal expansion was not determined. At doses of 0.1 to 3.0 mg/kg, clonal expansion of both CD4+ and CD8+ T cells in blood was seen between baseline and week 6. After ivuxolimab, expanded clones were on average more numerous among CD8+ T cells than among CD4+ T cells. In the 0.1-3.0 mg/kg groups, partial responders were among the patients with the lowest normalized peripheral clonal expansion, particularly in CD8+ T cells.

Patients with a history of autoimmune disease or receiving systemic immunosuppression were excluded from the trial. Peripheral blood for TCR sequencing was collected from all dose cohorts at baseline, on cycle 4 day 1, and on cycle 7 day 1. The samples were taken from a phase I, first-in-human, multicenter, open-label dose-escalation trial of ivuxolimab. Adults with locally advanced or metastatic head and neck squamous cell, hepatocellular, melanoma or renal cell carcinoma were enrolled in the trial. Before TCR sequencing, CD4+ and CD8+ T cells were separately sorted from peripheral blood. To sequence the TCRbeta CDR3 region, genomic DNA was isolated from the sorted cells. TCRbeta CDR3 regions were sequenced using the immunoSEQ Assay. This is the immuneACCESS table as TCRdb keeps it, with only in-frame sequences that have V and J called. A part of the clones is gone; compared with another copy, unresolved V genes explain less than half, and the rest is unexplained. Present in this sample are tens of thousands of clones, 75% to 90% of which were seen just once. The ten largest clones capture roughly 4.8% of the sample.

CDR1 is given as PRHDT and CDR2 as FYEKMQ, both from the germline V gene (reference sequence). V is shortened by 0 bases, J by 2 bases, and the region joining them spans 10 bases. The CDR3, cysteine through phenylalanine, is 15 amino acids long. CDR3 DNA is the only sequence kept; it has 45 bases, read in frame from the first base. Sequencing used CD4+ or CD8+ T cells sorted from blood, obtained in a trial of the OX40 agonist ivuxolimab. The source is an adult with an advanced solid tumor such as melanoma, head and neck, liver or kidney cancer. Recombination connected TRBV13 to TRBJ2-5; confidence is insufficient to name the D gene. CDR3 reads: CASSLGLHRQETQYF. The nucleotides are TGTGCCAGCAGCTTAGGCCTCCACAGACAAGAGACCCAGTACTTC.